Listed below are T cell receptor beta chains from one sample, sequenced in a study of shared clonotypes between healthy human individuals. The assay was immunoSEQ multiplex PCR, and TCRdb's table has in-frame clones only and misses some. The repertoire holds under 2.5 million clones, with around 93% as singletons. Input material: naive CD4+ T cells from PBMCs. The receptors shown here come from a man younger than 30 in good health. Some clones in this sample may be carry-over from other donors' samples. The CDR3 runs from the conserved cysteine through the conserved F or W.

V gene	J gene	CDR3 protein
TRBV9	TRBJ2-7	CASSALRDTEQYF
TRBV27	TRBJ1-2	CASSPHPDSYTF
TRBV28	TRBJ2-7	CASSTPGIAHPYEQYF
TRBV28	TRBJ2-2	CASSLDRNTGELFF
TRBV9	TRBJ2-3	CASSALGADTQYF
TRBV7-3	TRBJ1-4	CASSLWGSNEKLFF
TRBV28	TRBJ1-4	CASSTDLDRAGSEKLFF
TRBV11-2	TRBJ2-2	CASSLLGTDANTGELFF
TRBV28	TRBJ2-7	CASSFIGGDYEQYF
TRBV19	TRBJ2-3	CASSILSGSDTQYF
TRBV18	TRBJ2-7	CASSGRDRDSYEQYF
TRBV30	NA	CAWSRGDYEQYF
TRBV7-9	TRBJ1-1	CASSPRTGNTEAFF
TRBV5-1	TRBJ1-5	CASSSGTGNQPQHF
TRBV5-4	TRBJ2-7	CASSSDRVYEQYF
TRBV11-2	TRBJ2-3	CASSLGGRYTDTQYF
TRBV2	TRBJ2-7	CASSGQGAYEQYF
TRBV6-1	TRBJ2-3	CATGTSSTDTQYF
TRBV6-1	TRBJ2-1	CASKSGFSYNEQFF
TRBV2	TRBJ1-2	CASSEGSAYGYTF
TRBV28	TRBJ1-5	CATLGGRDSNQPQHF
TRBV6-1	TRBJ1-2	CASSGAGGPNYGYTF
TRBV7-3	TRBJ2-3	CASSPESTADTQYF
TRBV7-6	TRBJ2-1	CASSLERDPPYNEQFF
TRBV9	TRBJ2-1	CASSVSGGGSYNEQFF
TRBV28	TRBJ1-4	CASTSGEVATNEKLFF
TRBV29-1	TRBJ2-7	CSASQGVYEQYF
TRBV18	TRBJ1-2	CASSPTAPDPWGYTF
TRBV7-2	TRBJ1-1	CASRPRHGGETEAFF
TRBV5-1	TRBJ1-1	CASSLGPGFEAFF
TRBV5-1	TRBJ2-1	CASSSPRGQFF
TRBV5-1	TRBJ1-1	CASSSGGEAEAFF
TRBV30	TRBJ2-7	CAWSGQAGPYEQYF
TRBV27	TRBJ2-1	CASRRRQGIFSQFF
TRBV20-1	TRBJ2-5	CSAGRGETQYF
TRBV30	TRBJ2-3	CAWSPTRDTQYF
TRBV27	TRBJ2-5	CASSLRLQETQYF
TRBV6-4	TRBJ2-7	CASRWGIGPYEQYF
TRBV28	TRBJ1-3	CASNTHGNTIYF
TRBV28	TRBJ1-4	CASRTLNEKLFF
TRBV5-1	TRBJ2-5	CASSLEGTQETQYF
TRBV25-1	TRBJ1-2	CASSVRGYGYTF
TRBV5-1	TRBJ2-1	CASGTSGSGEQFF
TRBV7-3	TRBJ2-1	CASSLQPLSYNEQFF
TRBV7-2	TRBJ1-2	CASTKPRGGTNDGYTF
TRBV28	TRBJ2-3	CATRYGTSHTDTQYF
TRBV15	TRBJ2-7	CATSRDLGEDEQYF
TRBV6-5	TRBJ1-1	CASSLQTVATEAFF
TRBV7-3	TRBJ2-7	CASSWGRDYEQYF
TRBV5-1	TRBJ2-5	CASSFGGQETQYF
TRBV9	TRBJ2-5	CASSARLAARETQYF
TRBV5-1	TRBJ2-1	CASSLRTTPNEQFF